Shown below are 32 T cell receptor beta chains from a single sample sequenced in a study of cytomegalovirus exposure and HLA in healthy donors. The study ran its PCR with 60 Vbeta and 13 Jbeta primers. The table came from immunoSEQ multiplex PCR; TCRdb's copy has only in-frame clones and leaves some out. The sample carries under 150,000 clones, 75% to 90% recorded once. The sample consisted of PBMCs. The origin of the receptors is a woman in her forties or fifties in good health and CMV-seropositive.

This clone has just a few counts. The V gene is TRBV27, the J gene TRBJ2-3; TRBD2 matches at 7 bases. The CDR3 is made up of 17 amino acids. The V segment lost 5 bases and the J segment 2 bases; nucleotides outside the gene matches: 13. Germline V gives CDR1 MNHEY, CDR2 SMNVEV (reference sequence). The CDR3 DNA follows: TGTGCCAGCAGTCCTCCTGGACTAGGCCCTTACACAGATACGCAGTATTTT. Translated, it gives CASSPPGLGPYTDTQYF.

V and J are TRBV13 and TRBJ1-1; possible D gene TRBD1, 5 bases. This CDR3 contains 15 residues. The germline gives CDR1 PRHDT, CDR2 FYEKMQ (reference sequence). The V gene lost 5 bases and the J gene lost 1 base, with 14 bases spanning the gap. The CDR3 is CASSPAGHPNTEAFF. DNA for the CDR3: TGTGCCAGCAGCCCAGCCGGACATCCGAACACTGAAGCTTTCTTT.

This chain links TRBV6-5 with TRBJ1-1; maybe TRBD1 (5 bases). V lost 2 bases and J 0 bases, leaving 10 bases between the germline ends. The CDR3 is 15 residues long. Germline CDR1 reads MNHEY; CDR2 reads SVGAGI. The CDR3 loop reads CASSYVRGLNTEAFF. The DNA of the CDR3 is TGTGCCAGCAGTTACGTAAGGGGATTGAACACTGAAGCTTTCTTT.

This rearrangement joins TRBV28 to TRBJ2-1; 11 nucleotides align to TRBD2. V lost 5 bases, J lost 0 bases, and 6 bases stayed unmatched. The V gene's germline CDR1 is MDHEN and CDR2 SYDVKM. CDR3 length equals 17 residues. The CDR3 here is CASSPPGLAVSYNEQFF. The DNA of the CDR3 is TGTGCCAGCAGTCCTCCGGGACTAGCGGTCTCCTACAATGAGCAGTTCTTC.

CDR3 protein: CASSGRTSGGWGTDTQYF. CDR3 DNA sequence: TGTGCCAGCAGCGGCCGGACTAGCGGGGGGTGGGGCACAGATACGCAGTATTTT. The rearrangement uses TRBV2 and TRBJ2-3; 14 nucleotides match TRBD2. The J segment lost 1 base and the V segment lost 6 bases, leaving 9 bases of the junction unmatched. Germline V lookup: CDR1 SNHLY, CDR2 FYNNEI. The CDR3 extends over 18 amino acids. Full variable domain (outside the CDR3, taken from reference TRBV2 and TRBJ2-3): EPEVTQTPSHQVTQMGQEVILRCVPISNHLYFYWYRQILGQKVEFLVSFYNNEISEKSEIFDDQFSVERPDGSNFTLKIRSTKLEDSAMYFCASSGRTSGGWGTDTQYFGPGTRLTVL.

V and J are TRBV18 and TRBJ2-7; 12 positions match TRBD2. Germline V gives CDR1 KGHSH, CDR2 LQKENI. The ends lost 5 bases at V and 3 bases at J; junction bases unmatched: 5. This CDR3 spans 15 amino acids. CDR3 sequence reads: CASSEVLAGGYEQYF. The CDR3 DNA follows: TGTGCCAGCTCAGAAGTACTAGCGGGAGGCTACGAGCAGTACTTC.

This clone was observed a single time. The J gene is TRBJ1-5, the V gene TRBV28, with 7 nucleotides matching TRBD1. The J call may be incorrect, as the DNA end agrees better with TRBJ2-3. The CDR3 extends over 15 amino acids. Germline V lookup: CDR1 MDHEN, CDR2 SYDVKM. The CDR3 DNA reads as TGTGCCAGCAGGCCTTCGGACAGGAGAAATCAGCCCCAGTATTTT. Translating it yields CASRPSDRRNQPQYF.

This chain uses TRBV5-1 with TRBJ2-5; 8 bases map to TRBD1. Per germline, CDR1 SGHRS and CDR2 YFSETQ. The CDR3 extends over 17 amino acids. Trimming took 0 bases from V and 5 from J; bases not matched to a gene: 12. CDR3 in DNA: TGCGCCAGCAGCTTGGCCCAAGTCCCAGGGGGCAGGGAGACCCAGTACTTC. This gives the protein CASSLAQVPGGRETQYF.

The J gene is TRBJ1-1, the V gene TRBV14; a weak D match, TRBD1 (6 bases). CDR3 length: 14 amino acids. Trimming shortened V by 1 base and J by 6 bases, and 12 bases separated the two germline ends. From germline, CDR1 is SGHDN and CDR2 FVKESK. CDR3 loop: CASSQAGAVAEAFF. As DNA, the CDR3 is TGTGCCAGCAGCCAAGCAGGGGCGGTGGCTGAAGCTTTCTTT.

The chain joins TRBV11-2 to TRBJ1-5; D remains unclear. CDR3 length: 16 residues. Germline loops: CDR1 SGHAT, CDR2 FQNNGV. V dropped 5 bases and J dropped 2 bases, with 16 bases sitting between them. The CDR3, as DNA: TGTGCCAGCAGCCCCCCCCGGACTAGAGGCAATCAGCCCCAGCATTTT. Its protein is CASSPPRTRGNQPQHF.

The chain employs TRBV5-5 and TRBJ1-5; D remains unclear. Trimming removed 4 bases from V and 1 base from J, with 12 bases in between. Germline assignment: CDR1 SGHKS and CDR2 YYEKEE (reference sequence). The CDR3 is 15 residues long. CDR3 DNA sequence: TGTGCCAGCAGCCCCGGGGAGGTCAGCAATCAGCCCCAGCATTTT. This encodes CASSPGEVSNQPQHF.

The CDR3 sequence is CASSRSSGSDEQFF. The CDR3 DNA reads TGCGCCAGCAGCAGGTCTAGCGGGAGCGATGAGCAGTTCTTC. The V call is TRBV5-1, the J call TRBJ2-1, with TRBD2 matching 10 bases. Germline trimming cut 4 bases from V and 8 bases from J; bases unmatched to any gene: 6. The CDR3 is 14 residues long. Germline CDR1 SGHRS, CDR2 YFSETQ.

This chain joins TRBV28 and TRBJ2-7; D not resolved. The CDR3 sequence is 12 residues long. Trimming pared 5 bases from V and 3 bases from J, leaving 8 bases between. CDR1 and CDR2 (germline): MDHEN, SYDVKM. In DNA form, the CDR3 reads TGTGCCAGCAGTGCTACGGGCTACGAGCAGTACTTC. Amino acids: CASSATGYEQYF.

CDR3 loop: CASSWGQAVTDTQYF. DNA of the CDR3: TGTGCCAGCAGTTGGGGGCAAGCGGTGACTGATACGCAGTATTTT. The chain has TRBV25-1 and TRBJ2-3; D is possibly TRBD1 (6 bases). The CDR3 consists of 15 residues. The V end was cut by 5 bases, the J end by 6 bases, with 18 bases between. Germline CDR1 MGHDK, CDR2 SYGVNS.

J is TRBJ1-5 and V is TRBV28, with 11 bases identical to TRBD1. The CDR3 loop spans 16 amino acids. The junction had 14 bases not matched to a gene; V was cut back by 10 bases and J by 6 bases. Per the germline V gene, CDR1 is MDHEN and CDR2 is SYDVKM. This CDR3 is CATEFPGTGGIQPQHF. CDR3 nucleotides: TGTGCCACCGAATTTCCCGGGACAGGGGGTATTCAGCCCCAGCATTTT.

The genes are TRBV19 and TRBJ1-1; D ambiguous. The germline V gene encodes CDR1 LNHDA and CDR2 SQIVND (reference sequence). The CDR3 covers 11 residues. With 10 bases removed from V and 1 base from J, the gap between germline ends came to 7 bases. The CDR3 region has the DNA TGTGCCATACGACAGAACACTGAAGCTTTCTTT. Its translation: CAIRQNTEAFF.

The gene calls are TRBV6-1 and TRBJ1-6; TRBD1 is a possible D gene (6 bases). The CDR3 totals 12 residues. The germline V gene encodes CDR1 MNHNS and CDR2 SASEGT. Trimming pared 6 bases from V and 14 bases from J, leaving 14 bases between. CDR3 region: CASSTQGNTLHF. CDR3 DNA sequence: TGTGCCAGCAGCACGCAGGGGAACACCCTCCACTTT.

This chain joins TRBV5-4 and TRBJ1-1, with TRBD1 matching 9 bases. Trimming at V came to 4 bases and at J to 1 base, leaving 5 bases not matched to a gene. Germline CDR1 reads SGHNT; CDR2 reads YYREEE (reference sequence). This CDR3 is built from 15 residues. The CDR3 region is CASSTPGQGNTEAFF. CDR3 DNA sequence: TGTGCCAGCAGCACCCCGGGACAGGGGAACACTGAAGCTTTCTTT.

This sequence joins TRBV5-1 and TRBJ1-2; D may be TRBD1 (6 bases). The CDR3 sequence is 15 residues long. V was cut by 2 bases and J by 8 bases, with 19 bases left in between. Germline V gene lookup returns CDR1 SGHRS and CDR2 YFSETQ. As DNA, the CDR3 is TGCGCCAGCAGCTTTGGTCTGGGCACAGGGAGAGGCTACACCTTC. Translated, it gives CASSFGLGTGRGYTF.

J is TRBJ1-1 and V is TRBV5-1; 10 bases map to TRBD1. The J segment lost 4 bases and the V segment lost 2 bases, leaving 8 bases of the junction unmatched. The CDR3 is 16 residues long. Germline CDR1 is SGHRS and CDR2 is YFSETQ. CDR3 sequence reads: CASSLNPGQGSTEAFF. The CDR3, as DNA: TGCGCCAGCAGCTTAAACCCGGGACAGGGGTCCACTGAAGCTTTCTTT.

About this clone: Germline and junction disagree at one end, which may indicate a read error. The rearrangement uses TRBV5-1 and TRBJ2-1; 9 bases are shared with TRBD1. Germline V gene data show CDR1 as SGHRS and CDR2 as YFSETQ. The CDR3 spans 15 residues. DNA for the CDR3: TGCGCCAGCTGCTTCTCGGACAGGGGTTACAATGAGCAGTTCTTC. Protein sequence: CASCFSDRGYNEQFF.

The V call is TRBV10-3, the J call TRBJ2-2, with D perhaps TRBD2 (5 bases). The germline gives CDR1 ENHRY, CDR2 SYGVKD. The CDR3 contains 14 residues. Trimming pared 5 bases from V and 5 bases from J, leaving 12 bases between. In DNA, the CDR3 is TGTGCCATCAGTCATTCTAGGGAGACCGGGGAGCTGTTTTTT. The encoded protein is CAISHSRETGELFF.

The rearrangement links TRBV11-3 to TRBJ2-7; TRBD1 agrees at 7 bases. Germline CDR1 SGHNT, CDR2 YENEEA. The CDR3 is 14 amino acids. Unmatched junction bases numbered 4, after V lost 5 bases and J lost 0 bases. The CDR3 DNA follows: TGTGCCAGCAGCCCACAGGGGAGCTCCTACGAGCAGTACTTC. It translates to CASSPQGSSYEQYF.

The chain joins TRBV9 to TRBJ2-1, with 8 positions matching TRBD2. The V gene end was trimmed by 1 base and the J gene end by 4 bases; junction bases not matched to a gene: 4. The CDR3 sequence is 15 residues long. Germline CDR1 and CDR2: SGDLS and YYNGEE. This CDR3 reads CASSVSGGRYNEQFF. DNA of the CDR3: TGTGCCAGCAGCGTAAGTGGCGGGAGGTACAATGAGCAGTTCTTC. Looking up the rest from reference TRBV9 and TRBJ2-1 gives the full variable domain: DSGVTQTPKHLITATGQRVTLRCSPRSGDLSVYWYQQSLDQGLQFLIQYYNGEERAKGNILERFSAQQFPDLHSELNLSSLELGDSALYFCASSVSGGRYNEQFFGPGTRLTVL.

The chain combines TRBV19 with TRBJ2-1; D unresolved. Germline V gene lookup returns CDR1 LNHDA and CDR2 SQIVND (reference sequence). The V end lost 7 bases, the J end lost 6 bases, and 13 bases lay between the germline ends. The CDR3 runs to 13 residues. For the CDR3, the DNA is TGTGCCAGTAAGCAAATGGGCACCAATGAGCAGTTCTTC. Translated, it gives CASKQMGTNEQFF. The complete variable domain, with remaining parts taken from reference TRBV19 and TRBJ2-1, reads DGGITQSPKYLFRKEGQNVTLSCEQNLNHDAMYWYRQDPGQGLRLIYYSQIVNDFQKGDIAEGYSVSREKKESFPLTVTSAQKNPTAFYLCASKQMGTNEQFFGPGTRLTVL.

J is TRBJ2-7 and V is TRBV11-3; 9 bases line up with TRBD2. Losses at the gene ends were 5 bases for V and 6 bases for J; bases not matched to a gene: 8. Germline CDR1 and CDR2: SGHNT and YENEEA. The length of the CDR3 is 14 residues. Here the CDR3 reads CASSRGGGASEQYF. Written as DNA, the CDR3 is TGTGCCAGCAGCCGCGGCGGGGGGGCAAGCGAGCAGTACTTC.

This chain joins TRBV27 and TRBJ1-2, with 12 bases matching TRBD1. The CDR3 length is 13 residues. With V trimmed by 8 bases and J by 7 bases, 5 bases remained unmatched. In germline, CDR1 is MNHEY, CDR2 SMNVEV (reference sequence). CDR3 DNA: TGTGCCAGCGCGGGACAGGGGGCGAGTGGCTACACCTTC. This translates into CASAGQGASGYTF.

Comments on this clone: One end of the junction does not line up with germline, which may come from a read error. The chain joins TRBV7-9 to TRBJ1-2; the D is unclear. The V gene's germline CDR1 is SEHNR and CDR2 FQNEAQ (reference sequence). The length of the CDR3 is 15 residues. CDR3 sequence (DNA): TGTTCCAGCAGCTTAGGCGGCAGCAGCTTTTATGGCTACACCTTC. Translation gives CSSSLGGSSFYGYTF.

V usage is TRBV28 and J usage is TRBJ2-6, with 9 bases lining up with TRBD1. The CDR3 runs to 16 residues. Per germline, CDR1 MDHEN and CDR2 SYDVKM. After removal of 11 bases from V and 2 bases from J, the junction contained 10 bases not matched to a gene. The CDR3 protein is CAVRDRVGAGANVLTF. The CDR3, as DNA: TGTGCCGTCCGGGACAGGGTGGGGGCTGGGGCCAACGTCCTGACTTTC.

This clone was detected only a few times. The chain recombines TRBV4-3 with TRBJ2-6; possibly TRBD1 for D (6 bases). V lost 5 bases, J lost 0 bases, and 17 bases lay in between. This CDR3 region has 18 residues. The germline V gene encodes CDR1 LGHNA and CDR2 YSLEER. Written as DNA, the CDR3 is TGCGCCAGCAGCGTTATTGGGGGCCAAAGCTCTGGGGCCAACGTCCTGACTTTC. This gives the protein CASSVIGGQSSGANVLTF.

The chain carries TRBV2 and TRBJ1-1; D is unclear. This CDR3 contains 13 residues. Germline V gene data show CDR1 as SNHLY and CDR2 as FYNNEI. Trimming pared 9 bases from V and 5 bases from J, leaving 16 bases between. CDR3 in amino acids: CARDSNSKTEAFF. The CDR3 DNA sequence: TGTGCCAGGGACTCTAATTCCAAAACTGAAGCTTTCTTT.

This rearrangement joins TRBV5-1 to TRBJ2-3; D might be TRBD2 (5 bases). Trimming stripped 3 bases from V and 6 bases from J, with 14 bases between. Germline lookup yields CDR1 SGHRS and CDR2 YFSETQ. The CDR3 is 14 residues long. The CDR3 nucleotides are TGCGCCAGCAGCTCCTTGACCAGCGGTGATACGCAGTATTTT. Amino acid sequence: CASSSLTSGDTQYF.